These 16 T cell receptor beta chains originate from one sample sequenced in a study of shared clonotypes between healthy human individuals. Terminally differentiated effector memory CD45RA+ cells were left out of the naive CD8 fraction, which was CD45RO-negative and positively selected for CCR7. Some clones are missing from TCRdb's copy, which holds only in-frame ones; the method was immunoSEQ multiplex PCR. The data contain about 2.2 million clones, around 95% of them singletons. Sequencing input: naive CD8+ T cells from PBMCs. Receptors were obtained from a man younger than 35 in good health. Some clones in this sample may be carry-over from other donors' samples.

A note on this clone: Other nucleotide sequences from this sample produce the same CDR3. The chain employs TRBV7-2 and TRBJ2-7, with D tentatively TRBD1 (6 bases). Germline CDR1 and CDR2: SGHTA and FQGNSA. This CDR3 comprises 14 residues. Trimming shortened V by 4 bases and J by 3 bases, and 13 bases separated the two germline ends. Here the CDR3 reads CASSSLAGVYEQYF. CDR3 in DNA: TGTGCCAGCAGCTCCTTGGCAGGGGTCTACGAGCAGTACTTC.

The rearrangement joins TRBV19 to TRBJ2-2; TRBD2 matches at 10 bases. After removal of 11 bases from V and 2 bases from J, the junction contained 5 bases not matched to a gene. CDR3 length: 14 amino acids. Germline loops: CDR1 LNHDA, CDR2 SQIVND (reference sequence). CDR3 protein: CAGRLAGNTGELFF. In DNA form, the CDR3 reads TGTGCCGGAAGACTAGCGGGCAACACCGGGGAGCTGTTTTTT. The full variable domain, with the rest looked up from reference TRBV19 and TRBJ2-2, is DGGITQSPKYLFRKEGQNVTLSCEQNLNHDAMYWYRQDPGQGLRLIYYSQIVNDFQKGDIAEGYSVSREKKESFPLTVTSAQKNPTAFYLCAGRLAGNTGELFFGEGSRLTVL.

V gene TRBV27 combines with J gene TRBJ2-1, with no clear D. The CDR3 extends over 14 amino acids. Trimming took off 2 bases at V and 3 bases at J, with 8 bases between the two ends. The V gene's germline CDR1 is MNHEY and CDR2 SMNVEV (reference sequence). The DNA of the CDR3 is TGTGCCAGCAGTTTAAGAACCAGCTACAATGAGCAGTTCTTC. This translates into CASSLRTSYNEQFF.

The chain couples TRBV7-8 to TRBJ2-1; 7 bases are a match to TRBD2. The trim removed 6 bases at V and 0 bases at J, leaving 14 bases unmatched. Germline CDR1 SGHVS, CDR2 FQNEAQ. There are 18 residues in the CDR3. CDR3 coding DNA: TGTGCCAGCAGTCCGGGTTTAGCGGGTTCGAGCTCCTACAATGAGCAGTTCTTC. Amino acid sequence: CASSPGLAGSSSYNEQFF.

The chain couples TRBV19 to TRBJ2-1, with D possibly TRBD1 on 5 matching bases. Germline CDR1 reads LNHDA; CDR2 reads SQIVND (reference sequence). V was trimmed by 1 base and J by 4 bases, leaving 11 bases between them. The CDR3 is 15 amino acids. The chain's CDR3 is CASSIGRTRYNEQFF. The CDR3 nucleotides are TGTGCCAGTAGTATAGGCAGGACAAGATACAATGAGCAGTTCTTC.

V gene TRBV6-5 combines with J gene TRBJ2-7; the D gene is possibly TRBD2 (5 bases). Per the germline V gene, CDR1 is MNHEY and CDR2 is SVGAGI. V lost 0 bases and J lost 2, with 14 bases in between. The CDR3 consists of 16 residues. The CDR3 sequence is CASSYSSPDWAYEQYF. Here the CDR3 DNA reads TGTGCCAGCAGTTACTCTAGCCCGGACTGGGCCTACGAGCAGTACTTC.

The CDR3 DNA reads TGTGCCAGCAGCTCGGTCAGGGGGCAGGTCTATGGCTACACCTTC. This encodes CASSSVRGQVYGYTF. V usage is TRBV7-9 and J usage is TRBJ1-2, with 8 bases fitting TRBD1. V gave up 4 bases and J gave up 4 bases; unmatched junction bases: 8. The CDR3 sequence is 15 residues long. Germline V gives CDR1 SEHNR, CDR2 FQNEAQ (reference sequence).

The chain couples TRBV13 to TRBJ1-1, with TRBD1 matching over 7 bases. The V gene end was trimmed by 5 bases and the J gene end by 2 bases; junction bases not matched to a gene: 11. The CDR3 totals 16 residues. Germline V lookup: CDR1 PRHDT, CDR2 FYEKMQ (reference sequence). CDR3 bases: TGTGCCAGCAGCCGGGGGCAGGGGGTGGGAAACACTGAAGCTTTCTTT. As protein: CASSRGQGVGNTEAFF.

This chain connects TRBV13 to TRBJ1-2, with a weak D call TRBD1 (6 bases). Germline V gene sequence: CDR1 PRHDT, CDR2 FYEKMQ (reference sequence). The length of the CDR3 is 14 residues. The V end was cut by 5 bases, the J end by 4 bases, with 14 bases between. CDR3 coding DNA: TGTGCCAGCAGCCCTAGGGGGACTACCTATGGCTACACCTTC. Residues: CASSPRGTTYGYTF.

DNA of the CDR3: TGTGCCAGCAGTGAATATGGAGCGGGGCTCTCCTACGAGCAGTACTTC. Translation: CASSEYGAGLSYEQYF. V usage is TRBV6-1 and J usage is TRBJ2-7; 7 bases agree with TRBD2. V was clipped by 2 bases and J by 0 bases; unmatched bases: 7. The CDR3 totals 16 residues. The V gene's germline CDR1 is MNHNS and CDR2 SASEGT.

This chain joins TRBV14 and TRBJ1-3; D gene uncertain. This CDR3 spans 14 amino acids. Trimming pared 4 bases from V and 2 bases from J, leaving 9 bases between. CDR1 is SGHDN and CDR2 is FVKESK in the germline V gene. In nucleotides, the CDR3 is TGTGCCAGCAGCCCGGACGGTACTGGAAACACCATATATTTT. Translating it yields CASSPDGTGNTIYF. Full variable domain (outside the CDR3, taken from reference TRBV14 and TRBJ1-3): EAGVTQFPSHSVIEKGQTVTLRCDPISGHDNLYWYRRVMGKEIKFLLHFVKESKQDESGMPNNRFLAERTGGTYSTLKVQPAELEDSGVYFCASSPDGTGNTIYFGEGSWLTVV.

This clone has only one observation. This chain connects TRBV7-9 to TRBJ2-7, with 8 bases fitting TRBD1. CDR1 and CDR2 (germline): SEHNR, FQNEAQ (reference sequence). The V gene end was trimmed by 4 bases and the J gene end by 2 bases; junction bases not matched to a gene: 10. This CDR3 is 16 amino acids long. Here the CDR3 DNA reads TGTGCCAGCAGCTCAATGGGGACAGGCCGAACCTACGAGCAGTACTTC. This sequence encodes CASSSMGTGRTYEQYF.

The chain combines TRBV15 with TRBJ2-3; TRBD1 or TRBD2 may be the D gene (5 bases each). CDR3 length: 17 amino acids. Germline loops: CDR1 LNHNV, CDR2 YYDKDF (reference sequence). V lost 1 base to trimming and J lost 2 bases, with 16 bases between them. This chain's CDR3 is CATSRGGTQRHTDTQYF. The CDR3 DNA is TGTGCCACCAGCAGAGGGGGGACCCAACGGCACACAGATACGCAGTATTTT.

This chain connects TRBV4-1 to TRBJ2-3; TRBD1 aligns across 7 bases. The CDR3 is 16 residues long. Germline V gives CDR1 MGHRA, CDR2 YSYEKL. The V segment lost 4 bases and the J segment 1 base; nucleotides outside the gene matches: 8. The CDR3 DNA follows: TGCGCCAGCAGCCGCGTGACAGGGTGGGGCACAGATACGCAGTATTTT. Amino acid sequence: CASSRVTGWGTDTQYF.

This clone came up once. The chain joins TRBV7-6 to TRBJ2-7; TRBD2 aligns across 7 bases. CDR1 and CDR2 from the germline V gene are SGHVS and FNYEAQ. The CDR3 extends over 16 amino acids. The V gene end was trimmed by 1 base and the J gene end by 3 bases; junction bases not matched to a gene: 9. CDR3 bases: TGTGCCAGCAGCTTAGAGCCTCCGGGAGGAAACTACGAGCAGTACTTC. Residues: CASSLEPPGGNYEQYF.

Comment on this clone: The same CDR3 also results from other DNA sequences found in this sample. V and J are TRBV9 and TRBJ2-7, with TRBD2 matching 7 bases. Unmatched junction bases numbered 9, after V lost 3 bases and J lost 6 bases. This CDR3 comprises 14 residues. Germline loops: CDR1 SGDLS, CDR2 YYNGEE. Written as DNA, the CDR3 is TGTGCCAGCAGCGCTAGCGGCAGAGCGTCCGAGCAGTACTTC. Protein: CASSASGRASEQYF.